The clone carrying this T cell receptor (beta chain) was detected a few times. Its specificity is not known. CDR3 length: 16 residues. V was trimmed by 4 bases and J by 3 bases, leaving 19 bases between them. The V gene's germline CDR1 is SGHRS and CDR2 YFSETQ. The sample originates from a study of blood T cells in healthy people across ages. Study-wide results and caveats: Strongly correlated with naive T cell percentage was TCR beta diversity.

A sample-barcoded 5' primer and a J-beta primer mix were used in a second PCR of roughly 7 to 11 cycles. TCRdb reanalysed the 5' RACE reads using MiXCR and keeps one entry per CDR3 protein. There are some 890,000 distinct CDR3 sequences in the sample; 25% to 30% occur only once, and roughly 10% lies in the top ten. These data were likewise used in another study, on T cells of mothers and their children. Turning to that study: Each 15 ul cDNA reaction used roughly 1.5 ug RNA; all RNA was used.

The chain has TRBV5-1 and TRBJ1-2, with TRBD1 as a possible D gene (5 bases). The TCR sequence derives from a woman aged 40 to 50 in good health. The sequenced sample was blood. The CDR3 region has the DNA TGCGCCAGCAGCATCGGGGGAGGGAGCCGGGACTATGGCTACACCTTC. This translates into CASSIGGGSRDYGYTF. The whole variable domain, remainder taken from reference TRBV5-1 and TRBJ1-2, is KAGVTQTPRYLIKTRGQQVTLSCSPISGHRSVSWYQQTPGQGLQFLFEYFSETQRNKGNFPGRFSGRQFSNSRSEMNVSTLELGDSALYLCASSIGGGSRDYGYTFGSGTRLTVV.